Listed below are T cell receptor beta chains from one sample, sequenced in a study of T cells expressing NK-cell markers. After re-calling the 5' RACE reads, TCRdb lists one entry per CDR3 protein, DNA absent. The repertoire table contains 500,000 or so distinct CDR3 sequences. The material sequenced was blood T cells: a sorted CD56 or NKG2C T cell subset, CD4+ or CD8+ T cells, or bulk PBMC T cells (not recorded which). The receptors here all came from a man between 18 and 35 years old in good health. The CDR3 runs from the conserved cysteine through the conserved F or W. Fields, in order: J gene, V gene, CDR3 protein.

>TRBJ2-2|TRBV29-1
CSTSRTETGELFF
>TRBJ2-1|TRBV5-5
CASSFPSGTDEQFF
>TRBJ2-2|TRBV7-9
CASSRPGSITGELFF
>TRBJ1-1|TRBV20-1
CSDLSGGHLEAFF
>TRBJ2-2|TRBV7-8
CASSVLTGATGELFF
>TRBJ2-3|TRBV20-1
CSARDVVLSRTDTQYF
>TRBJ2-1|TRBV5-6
CASSPAGLVLEQFF
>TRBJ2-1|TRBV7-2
CASSLAGTSGRDEQFF
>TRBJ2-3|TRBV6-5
CASSYSPVSSTDTQYF
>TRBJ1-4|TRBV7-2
CASSLGALEKLFF
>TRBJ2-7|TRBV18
CASSPRRGWYEQYF